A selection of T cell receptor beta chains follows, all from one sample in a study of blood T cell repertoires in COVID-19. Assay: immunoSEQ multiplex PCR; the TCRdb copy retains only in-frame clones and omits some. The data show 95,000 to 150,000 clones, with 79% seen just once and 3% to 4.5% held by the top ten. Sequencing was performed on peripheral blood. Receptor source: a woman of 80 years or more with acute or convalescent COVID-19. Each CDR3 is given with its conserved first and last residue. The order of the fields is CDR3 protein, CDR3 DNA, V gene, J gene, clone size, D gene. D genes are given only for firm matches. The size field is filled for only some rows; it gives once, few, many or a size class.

CDR3 protein: CASSSHGPQETQYF
CDR3 DNA: TGTGCCAGCAGTTCACATGGCCCCCAAGAGACCCAGTACTTC
V gene: TRBV28
J gene: TRBJ2-5
clone size: .
D gene: .

CDR3 protein: CASRRDRVTGELFF
CDR3 DNA: TGTGCCAGCAGAAGAGACAGGGTCACCGGGGAGCTGTTTTTT
V gene: TRBV11-2
J gene: TRBJ2-2
clone size: few
D gene: TRBD1

CDR3 protein: CATSRDRGQETQYF
CDR3 DNA: TGTGCCACCAGCAGAGATAGGGGCCAAGAGACCCAGTACTTC
V gene: TRBV15
J gene: TRBJ2-5
clone size: once
D gene: .

CDR3 protein: CASSEQVGAYEGQYF
CDR3 DNA: TGTGCCAGCAGCGAGCAAGTGGGAGCCTACGAAGGGCAGTACTTC
V gene: TRBV9
J gene: TRBJ2-7
clone size: .
D gene: .

CDR3 protein: CASSQAAGWDSPLHF
CDR3 DNA: TGCGCCAGCAGCCAAGCGGCGGGGTGGGATTCACCCCTCCACTTT
V gene: TRBV4-1
J gene: TRBJ1-6
clone size: .
D gene: .

CDR3 protein: CASSLTSGNTIYF
CDR3 DNA: TGTGCCAGTTCTCTAACCTCTGGAAACACCATATATTTT
V gene: TRBV6-5
J gene: TRBJ1-3
clone size: once
D gene: .

CDR3 protein: CSVATTRSYEQYF
CDR3 DNA: TGCAGCGTAGCTACGACGCGGTCCTACGAGCAGTACTTC
V gene: TRBV29-1
J gene: TRBJ2-7
clone size: few
D gene: .

CDR3 protein: CASSQDGGAANEKLFF
CDR3 DNA: TGTGCCAGCAGCCAAGATGGGGGCGCAGCTAATGAAAAACTGTTTTTT
V gene: TRBV4-2
J gene: TRBJ1-4
clone size: .
D gene: .

CDR3 protein: CASSSGLQYQETQYF
CDR3 DNA: TGTGCCAGCAGCTCGGGACTACAGTACCAAGAGACCCAGTACTTC
V gene: TRBV3-1/TRBV3-2
J gene: TRBJ2-5
clone size: .
D gene: TRBD2

CDR3 protein: CASSQTGDGRVLYGYTF
CDR3 DNA: TGTGCCAGCAGCCAAACAGGAGACGGTAGAGTCCTCTATGGCTACACCTTC
V gene: TRBV4-2
J gene: TRBJ1-2
clone size: .
D gene: .

CDR3 protein: CATSESGTLNTGELFF
CDR3 DNA: TGTGCCACCAGTGAATCCGGGACACTGAACACCGGGGAGCTGTTTTTT
V gene: TRBV24-1
J gene: TRBJ2-2
clone size: .
D gene: .

CDR3 protein: CASSAFGTGGTDTQYF
CDR3 DNA: TGTGCCAGCAGTGCGTTCGGGACAGGGGGCACAGATACGCAGTATTTT
V gene: TRBV27
J gene: TRBJ2-3
clone size: .
D gene: TRBD1

CDR3 protein: CASSRDGTSGNYQETQYF
CDR3 DNA: TGTGCCAGCAGCCGGGACGGGACTAGCGGGAACTACCAAGAGACCCAGTACTTC
V gene: TRBV5-4
J gene: TRBJ2-5
clone size: once
D gene: TRBD2

CDR3 protein: CASSQGASPNTGELFF
CDR3 DNA: TGTGCCAGCAGCCAAGGAGCTAGCCCGAACACCGGGGAGCTGTTTTTT
V gene: TRBV3-1/TRBV3-2
J gene: TRBJ2-2
clone size: .
D gene: .

CDR3 protein: CASRDRGSTGQPQHF
CDR3 DNA: TGTGCCAGTAGAGACAGGGGATCTACGGGTCAGCCCCAGCATTTT
V gene: TRBV19
J gene: TRBJ1-5
clone size: .
D gene: TRBD1

CDR3 protein: CASSLDSYEKLFF
CDR3 DNA: TGTGCCAGCAGTTTGGACAGCTATGAAAAACTGTTTTTT
V gene: TRBV12-3/TRBV12-4
J gene: TRBJ1-4
clone size: .
D gene: .

CDR3 protein: CASTSRDRESGYTF
CDR3 DNA: TGTGCCAGCACTTCCCGGGACAGGGAGTCTGGCTACACCTTC
V gene: TRBV6-6
J gene: TRBJ1-2
clone size: .
D gene: TRBD1

CDR3 protein: CATGLYRGLENTIYF
CDR3 DNA: TGTGCCACCGGGTTATACAGGGGATTGGAGAACACCATATATTTT
V gene: TRBV10-3
J gene: TRBJ1-3
clone size: .
D gene: TRBD1

CDR3 protein: CASSLGGAGHQPQHF
CDR3 DNA: TGTGCCAGCAGCTTGGGCGGGGCAGGTCATCAGCCCCAGCATTTT
V gene: TRBV5-6
J gene: TRBJ1-5
clone size: few
D gene: .

CDR3 protein: CASSSKTGGSSYNSPLHF
CDR3 DNA: TGTGCCAGCAGCTCCAAGACAGGGGGAAGCTCCTATAATTCACCCCTCCACTTT
V gene: TRBV5-4
J gene: TRBJ1-6
clone size: .
D gene: TRBD1

CDR3 protein: CAWGTGGYEQYF
CDR3 DNA: TGTGCCTGGGGGACAGGGGGCTACGAGCAGTACTTC
V gene: TRBV30
J gene: TRBJ2-7
clone size: .
D gene: TRBD1

CDR3 protein: CASSYGQGGNYGYTF
CDR3 DNA: TGTGCCAGCAGCTACGGACAGGGGGGAAACTATGGCTACACCTTC
V gene: TRBV3-1/TRBV3-2
J gene: TRBJ1-2
clone size: .
D gene: TRBD1

CDR3 protein: CASSAIGAVDTEAFF
CDR3 DNA: TGTGCCAGCAGCGCTATAGGGGCGGTGGACACTGAAGCTTTCTTT
V gene: TRBV9
J gene: TRBJ1-1
clone size: .
D gene: .

CDR3 protein: CASGDLAGGTQYF
CDR3 DNA: TGTGCTAGTGGAGATCTAGCGGGAGGGACCCAGTACTTC
V gene: TRBV12-5
J gene: TRBJ2-5
clone size: .
D gene: TRBD2

CDR3 protein: CASSPDSSTDTQYF
CDR3 DNA: TGTGCCAGCAGCCCAGACAGTAGCACAGATACGCAGTATTTT
V gene: TRBV7-3
J gene: TRBJ2-3
clone size: .
D gene: .

CDR3 protein: CASSPGGEAEAFF
CDR3 DNA: TGTGCCAGCTCACCGGGGGGGGAGGCTGAAGCTTTCTTT
V gene: TRBV18
J gene: TRBJ1-1
clone size: .
D gene: .

CDR3 protein: CASSFEGAYEQYF
CDR3 DNA: TGCGCCAGCAGCTTCGAGGGAGCCTACGAGCAGTACTTC
V gene: TRBV5-1
J gene: TRBJ2-7
clone size: .
D gene: .

CDR3 protein: CASSQNLGQGALNEQYF
CDR3 DNA: TGTGCCAGCAGCCAGAATTTGGGACAGGGGGCATTGAACGAGCAGTACTTC
V gene: TRBV3-1/TRBV3-2
J gene: TRBJ2-7
clone size: .
D gene: TRBD1

CDR3 protein: CASSPTGVKIYEQYF
CDR3 DNA: TGTGCCAGCTCACCGACAGGGGTGAAGATATACGAGCAGTACTTC
V gene: TRBV18
J gene: TRBJ2-7
clone size: .
D gene: TRBD1

CDR3 protein: CASSQKSSGKFTFIYEQYF
CDR3 DNA: TGCGCCAGCAGCCAGAAGTCTAGCGGGAAGTTTACTTTTATCTACGAGCAGTACTTC
V gene: TRBV4-3
J gene: TRBJ2-7
clone size: few
D gene: TRBD2

CDR3 protein: CASSINGNNEQFF
CDR3 DNA: TGTGCCAGTAGTATTAACGGGAACAATGAGCAGTTCTTC
V gene: TRBV19
J gene: TRBJ2-1
clone size: .
D gene: .

CDR3 protein: CASSARQGALDLTF
CDR3 DNA: TGTGCCAGCAGCGCCCGACAGGGGGCCCTTGACCTGACTTTC
V gene: TRBV7-2
J gene: TRBJ2-6
clone size: .
D gene: TRBD1